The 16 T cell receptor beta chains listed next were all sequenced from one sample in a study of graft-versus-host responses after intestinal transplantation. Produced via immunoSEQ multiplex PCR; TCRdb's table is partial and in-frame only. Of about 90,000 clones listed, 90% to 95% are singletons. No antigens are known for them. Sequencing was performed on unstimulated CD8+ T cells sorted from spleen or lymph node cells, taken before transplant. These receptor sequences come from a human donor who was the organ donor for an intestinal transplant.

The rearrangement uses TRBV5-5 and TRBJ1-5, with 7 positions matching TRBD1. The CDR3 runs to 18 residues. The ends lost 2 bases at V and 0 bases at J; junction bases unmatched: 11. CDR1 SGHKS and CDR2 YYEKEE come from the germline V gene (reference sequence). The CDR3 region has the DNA TGTGCCAGCAGCTTCTTAGCTTACAGGGGCGATAGCAATCAGCCCCAGCATTTT. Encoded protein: CASSFLAYRGDSNQPQHF.

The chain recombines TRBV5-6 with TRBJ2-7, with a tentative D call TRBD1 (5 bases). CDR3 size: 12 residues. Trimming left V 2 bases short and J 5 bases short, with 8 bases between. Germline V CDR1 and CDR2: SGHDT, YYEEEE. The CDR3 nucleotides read TGTGCCAGCAGCTTTCAGGGCCACGAGCAGTACTTC. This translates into CASSFQGHEQYF.

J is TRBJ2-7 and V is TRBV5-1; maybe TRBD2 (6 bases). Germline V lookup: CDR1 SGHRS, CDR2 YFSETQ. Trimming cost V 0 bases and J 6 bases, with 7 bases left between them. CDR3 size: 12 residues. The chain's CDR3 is CASSLGEVEQYF. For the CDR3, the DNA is TGCGCCAGCAGCTTGGGGGAGGTCGAGCAGTACTTC.

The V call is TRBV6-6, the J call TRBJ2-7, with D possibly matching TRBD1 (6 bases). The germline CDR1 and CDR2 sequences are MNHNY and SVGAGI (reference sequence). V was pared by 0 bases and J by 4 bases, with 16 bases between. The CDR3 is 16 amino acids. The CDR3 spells CASSYSPWDTKYEQYF. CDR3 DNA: TGTGCCAGCAGTTACTCTCCATGGGACACCAAATACGAGCAGTACTTC.

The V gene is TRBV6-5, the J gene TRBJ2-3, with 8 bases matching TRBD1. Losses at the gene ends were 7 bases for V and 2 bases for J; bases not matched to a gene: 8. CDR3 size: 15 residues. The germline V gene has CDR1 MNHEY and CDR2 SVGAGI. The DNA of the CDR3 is TGTGCCAGCATCGAAGACAGGGGCCTCACAGATACGCAGTATTTT. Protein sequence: CASIEDRGLTDTQYF.

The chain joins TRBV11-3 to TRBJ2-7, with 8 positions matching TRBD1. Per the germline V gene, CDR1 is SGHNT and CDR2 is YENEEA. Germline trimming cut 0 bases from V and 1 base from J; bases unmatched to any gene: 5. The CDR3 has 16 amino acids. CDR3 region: CASSLDWGTGSYEQYF. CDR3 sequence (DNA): TGTGCCAGCAGCTTAGATTGGGGGACAGGTTCCTACGAGCAGTACTTC.

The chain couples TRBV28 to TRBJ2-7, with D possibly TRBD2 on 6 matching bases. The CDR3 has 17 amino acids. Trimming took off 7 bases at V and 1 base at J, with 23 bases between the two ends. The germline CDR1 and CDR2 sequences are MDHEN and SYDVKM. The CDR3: CASISAVAGIESYEQYF. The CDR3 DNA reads TGTGCCAGCATCTCGGCGGTTGCGGGGATAGAATCCTACGAGCAGTACTTC.

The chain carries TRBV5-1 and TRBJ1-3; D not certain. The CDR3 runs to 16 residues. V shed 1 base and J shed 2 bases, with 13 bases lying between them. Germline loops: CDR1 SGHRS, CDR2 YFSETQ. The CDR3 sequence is CASSLWESKTGNTIYF. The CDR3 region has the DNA TGCGCCAGCAGCTTGTGGGAGTCAAAAACTGGAAACACCATATATTTT.

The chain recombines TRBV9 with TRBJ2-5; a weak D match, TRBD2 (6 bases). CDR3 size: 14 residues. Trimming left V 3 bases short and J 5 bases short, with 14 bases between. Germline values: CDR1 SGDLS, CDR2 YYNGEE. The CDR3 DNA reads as TGTGCCAGCAGCGCCGGGGGATCGGGGGAGACCCAGTACTTC. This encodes CASSAGGSGETQYF.

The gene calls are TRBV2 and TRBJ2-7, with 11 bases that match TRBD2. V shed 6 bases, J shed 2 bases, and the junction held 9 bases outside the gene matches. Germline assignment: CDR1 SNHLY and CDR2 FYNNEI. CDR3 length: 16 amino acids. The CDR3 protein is CASRPTLAGGPYEQYF. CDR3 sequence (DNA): TGTGCCAGCAGACCAACCCTAGCGGGAGGACCCTACGAGCAGTACTTC.

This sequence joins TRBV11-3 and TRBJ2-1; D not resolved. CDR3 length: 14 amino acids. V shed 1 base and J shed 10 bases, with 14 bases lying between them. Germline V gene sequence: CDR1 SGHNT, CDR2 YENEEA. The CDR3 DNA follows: TGTGCCAGCAGCTTAGCAGGCCGCCGACGAGAGCAGTTCTTC. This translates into CASSLAGRRREQFF.

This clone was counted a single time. CDR3: CASSYSSTEPQHF. The CDR3 coding sequence is TGTGCCAGCAGTTACTCGTCGACAGAGCCCCAGCATTTT. The V and J genes are TRBV6-5 and TRBJ1-5, with a possible D match to TRBD1 (5 bases). Trimming left V 0 bases short and J 8 bases short, with 8 bases between. The CDR3 sequence is 13 residues long. CDR1 and CDR2 from the germline V gene are MNHEY and SVGAGI.

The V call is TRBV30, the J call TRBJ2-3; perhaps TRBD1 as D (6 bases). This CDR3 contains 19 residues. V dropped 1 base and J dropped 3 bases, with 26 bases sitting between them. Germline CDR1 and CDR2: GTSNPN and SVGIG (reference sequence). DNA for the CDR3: TGTGCCTGGAGTGGGAGCTGGTCTAGCACCTACAGGGCGACAGATACGCAGTATTTT. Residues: CAWSGSWSSTYRATDTQYF.

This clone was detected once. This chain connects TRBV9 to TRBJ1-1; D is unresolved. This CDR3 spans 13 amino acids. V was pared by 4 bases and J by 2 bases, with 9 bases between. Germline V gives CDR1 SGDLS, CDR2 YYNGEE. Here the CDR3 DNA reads TGTGCCAGCAGCAAGACACATAACACTGAAGCTTTCTTT. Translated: CASSKTHNTEAFF. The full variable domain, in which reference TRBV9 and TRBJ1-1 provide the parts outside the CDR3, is DSGVTQTPKHLITATGQRVTLRCSPRSGDLSVYWYQQSLDQGLQFLIQYYNGEERAKGNILERFSAQQFPDLHSELNLSSLELGDSALYFCASSKTHNTEAFFGQGTRLTVV.

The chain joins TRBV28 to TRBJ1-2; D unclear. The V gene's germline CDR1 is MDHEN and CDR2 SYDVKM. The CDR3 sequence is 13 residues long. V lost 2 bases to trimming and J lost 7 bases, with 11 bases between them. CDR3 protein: CASSLTGSGGYTF. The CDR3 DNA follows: TGTGCCAGCAGTTTAACGGGGAGTGGTGGCTACACCTTC.

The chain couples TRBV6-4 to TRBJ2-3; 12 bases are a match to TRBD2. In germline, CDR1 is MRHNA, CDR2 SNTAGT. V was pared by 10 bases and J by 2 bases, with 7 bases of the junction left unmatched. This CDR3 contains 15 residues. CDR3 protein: CATSGLAGPTDTQYF. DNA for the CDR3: TGTGCCACCTCCGGACTAGCGGGGCCCACAGATACGCAGTATTTT.